Shown below are 28 T cell receptor beta chains from a single sample sequenced in a study of blood T cell repertoires in COVID-19. Sequencing used immunoSEQ multiplex PCR; TCRdb keeps in-frame clones, though not all of them. The table includes roughly 150,000 clones, more than 70% detected once. The sample was peripheral blood. The receptors were gathered from a woman between 65 and 79 years old who had recovered from COVID-19.

The V call is TRBV5-4, the J call TRBJ1-2, with TRBD1 matching over 7 bases. The CDR3 is made up of 13 amino acids. Germline CDR1 and CDR2: SGHNT and YYREEE (reference sequence). After removal of 4 bases from V and 8 bases from J, the junction contained 8 bases not matched to a gene. The CDR3 loop reads CASSADRLRGYTF. As DNA, the CDR3 is TGTGCCAGCAGCGCGGACAGGCTCCGCGGCTACACCTTC.

V gene TRBV2 combines with J gene TRBJ2-3; a possible D gene is TRBD2 (6 bases). Germline CDR1 reads SNHLY; CDR2 reads FYNNEI. Trimming removed 1 base at V and 2 bases at J, with 7 bases between. This CDR3 has 14 amino acids. The CDR3 reads CASSEGGVTDTQYF. Here the CDR3 DNA reads TGTGCCAGCAGTGAAGGCGGGGTCACAGATACGCAGTATTTT.

The chain combines TRBV7-9 with TRBJ2-3; no clear D. The germline V gene encodes CDR1 SEHNR and CDR2 FQNEAQ (reference sequence). This CDR3 comprises 15 residues. The V and J ends lost 5 bases and 5 bases respectively, with 17 bases between them. CDR3 coding DNA: TGTGCCAGCAGCCCCGTCCGGAGTTCCCAAGATACGCAGTATTTT. Amino acids: CASSPVRSSQDTQYF.

This rearrangement joins TRBV6-5 to TRBJ2-5; possible D gene TRBD1, 7 bases. The ends were cut back, 6 bases at V and 5 bases at J, with 19 bases in the middle. This CDR3 has 15 amino acids. Germline V gene lookup returns CDR1 MNHEY and CDR2 SVGAGI. The CDR3 coding sequence is TGTGCCAGCAGGCGAAGACAGGGAGGCGGGGAGACCCAGTACTTC. Residues: CASRRRQGGGETQYF.

This chain joins TRBV19 and TRBJ2-3; 13 positions agree with TRBD2. CDR1 is LNHDA and CDR2 is SQIVND in the germline V gene (reference sequence). This CDR3 has 16 amino acids. Trimming cost V 5 bases and J 1 base; bases outside gene matches: 3. CDR3 sequence reads: CASSGGLAGGTDTQYF. The CDR3, as DNA: TGTGCCAGTAGTGGCGGACTAGCGGGGGGCACAGATACGCAGTATTTT.

This clone has just one count. This chain links TRBV6-5 with TRBJ1-4; a weak D match, TRBD1 (5 bases). V was cut by 6 bases and J by 8 bases, with 19 bases left in between. The CDR3 is 15 residues long. CDR1 MNHEY and CDR2 SVGAGI come from the germline V gene. The chain's CDR3 is CASRPQTAGDEKLFF. As DNA, the CDR3 is TGTGCCAGCAGGCCGCAGACAGCGGGGGACGAAAAACTGTTTTTT.

The V and J genes are TRBV3-1 (or the pseudogene TRBV3-2) and TRBJ2-5, with TRBD1 identical over 12 bases. Germline CDR1 reads LGHDT; CDR2 reads YNNKEL (reference sequence). Unmatched junction bases numbered 9, after V lost 5 bases and J lost 5 bases. The CDR3 contains 16 residues. CDR3 bases: TGTGCCAGCAGCTCCTTAGGGACAGGGGGCTGGGAGACCCAGTACTTC. Its protein product is CASSSLGTGGWETQYF.

The gene calls are TRBV7-2 and TRBJ1-2, with 9 bases that match TRBD1. Germline lookup yields CDR1 SGHTA and CDR2 FQGNSA. After removal of 3 bases from V and 1 base from J, the junction contained 12 bases not matched to a gene. This CDR3 region has 18 residues. The DNA of the CDR3 is TGTGCCAGCAGCTTGGTGGGACCGGGACAGGGATATAACTATGGCTACACCTTC. It specifies CASSLVGPGQGYNYGYTF.

This chain connects TRBV6-1 to TRBJ2-5; tentatively, D is TRBD2 (6 bases). V lost 3 bases and J lost 9, with 20 bases in between. Germline CDR1 reads MNHNS; CDR2 reads SASEGT. CDR3 length: 15 residues. The CDR3 DNA sequence: TGTGCCAGCAGTGATTGGCGGGGTGGCCAAAGGGCCCAGTACTTC. Protein sequence: CASSDWRGGQRAQYF.

The J gene is TRBJ2-3, the V gene TRBV29-1, with TRBD2 matching over 13 bases. Losses at the gene ends were 1 base for V and 4 bases for J; bases not matched to a gene: 14. This CDR3 contains 19 residues. Germline V gives CDR1 SQVTM, CDR2 ANQGSEA. The CDR3 loop reads CSVEGRTSGSSRVADTQYF. The CDR3 DNA is TGCAGCGTTGAAGGTCGGACTAGCGGGAGTAGCAGGGTGGCAGATACGCAGTATTTT.

The chain joins TRBV6-5 to TRBJ1-4; no definite D call. From germline, CDR1 is MNHEY and CDR2 SVGAGI. The CDR3 sequence is 15 residues long. V was trimmed by 5 bases and J by 0 bases, leaving 10 bases between them. The DNA for the CDR3 is TGTGCCAGCAGTCCTCGGACTGCAACTAATGAAAAACTGTTTTTT. This sequence encodes CASSPRTATNEKLFF.

V is TRBV5-4 and J is TRBJ2-7, with TRBD1 as a possible D gene (6 bases). Germline lookup yields CDR1 SGHNT and CDR2 YYREEE (reference sequence). V was clipped by 7 bases and J by 0 bases, with 14 bases between them. This CDR3 is 14 amino acids long. The CDR3 reads CASGGTGSSYEQYF. CDR3 sequence (DNA): TGTGCCAGCGGGGGCACGGGGAGCTCCTACGAGCAGTACTTC.

This sequence joins TRBV9 and TRBJ2-7; 13 bases agree with TRBD2. V gave up 4 bases and J gave up 0 bases; unmatched junction bases: 4. Germline V gene sequence: CDR1 SGDLS, CDR2 YYNGEE. This CDR3 is 16 amino acids long. Here the CDR3 DNA reads TGTGCCAGCAGCCCCTGGACTAGCGGGAGCTCCTACGAGCAGTACTTC. This sequence encodes CASSPWTSGSSYEQYF. Drawing the rest from reference TRBV9 and TRBJ2-7, the complete variable domain is DSGVTQTPKHLITATGQRVTLRCSPRSGDLSVYWYQQSLDQGLQFLIQYYNGEERAKGNILERFSAQQFPDLHSELNLSSLELGDSALYFCASSPWTSGSSYEQYFGPGTRLTVT.

This rearrangement joins TRBV5-4 to TRBJ1-4; D uncertain. Germline assignment: CDR1 SGHNT and CDR2 YYREEE (reference sequence). The CDR3 covers 13 residues. Trimming pared 5 bases from V and 7 bases from J, leaving 12 bases between. CDR3 nucleotide sequence: TGTGCCAGCAGTACTGTCATCGGTGAAAAACTGTTTTTT. It codes for CASSTVIGEKLFF.

The chain recombines TRBV7-2 with TRBJ2-1, with D hard to call. The V end was cut by 2 bases, the J end by 8 bases, with 10 bases between. From germline, CDR1 is SGHTA and CDR2 FQGNSA. This CDR3 region has 13 residues. CDR3 protein: CASSLIPSHEQFF. In DNA, the CDR3 is TGTGCCAGCAGCTTAATCCCAAGCCATGAGCAGTTCTTC.

Only one count was recorded for this clone. This chain connects TRBV27 to TRBJ1-5, with D tentatively TRBD1 (5 bases). Germline V CDR1 and CDR2: MNHEY, SMNVEV (reference sequence). V was pared by 6 bases and J by 15 bases, with 21 bases between. The CDR3 contains 13 residues. Here the CDR3 reads CASSQGGGLRRHF. DNA for the CDR3: TGTGCCAGCAGCCAAGGTGGGGGACTACGGAGGCATTTT.

The chain couples TRBV11-1 to TRBJ2-3, with 11 bases identical to TRBD1. Germline CDR1 and CDR2: SGHAT and FQDESV (reference sequence). The trim removed 4 bases at V and 6 bases at J, leaving 6 bases unmatched. The CDR3 totals 15 residues. Here the CDR3 reads CASSSGTGGRDTQYF. The CDR3, as DNA: TGTGCCAGCAGCTCCGGGACAGGGGGGCGGGATACGCAGTATTTT.

The chain has TRBV5-4 and TRBJ2-7; 7 nucleotides line up with TRBD1. Germline CDR1 and CDR2: SGHNT and YYREEE (reference sequence). With V trimmed by 5 bases and J by 5 bases, 10 bases remained unmatched. The CDR3 has 14 amino acids. CDR3 region: CASSPKTGQHEQYF. The DNA for the CDR3 is TGTGCCAGCAGTCCAAAGACAGGGCAACACGAGCAGTACTTC.

The V gene is TRBV7-3, the J gene TRBJ2-7; 7 bases map to TRBD2. In germline, CDR1 is SGHTA, CDR2 FQGTGA. The CDR3 is made up of 15 amino acids. V gave up 5 bases and J gave up 4 bases; unmatched junction bases: 11. CDR3: CASSPSGGSSYEQYF. The CDR3 nucleotides read TGTGCCAGCAGCCCCTCGGGCGGGAGTAGTTACGAGCAGTACTTC.

With respect to this clone: This could be a read error, since a much larger clone is one nucleotide away. V gene TRBV6-2 or TRBV6-3 combines with J gene TRBJ1-2; 8 nucleotides agree with TRBD1. The CDR3 covers 13 residues. Germline lookup yields CDR1 MNHEY and CDR2 SVGEGT. V was pared by 6 bases and J by 4 bases, with 4 bases of the junction left unmatched. The CDR3 DNA is TGTGCCAGCAGCCCCGGGACAGGCTATGGCTACACCTTC. Translating it yields CASSPGTGYGYTF.

The chain couples TRBV10-3 to TRBJ2-1; D is perhaps TRBD1 (6 bases). Trimming took off 9 bases at V and 5 bases at J, with 14 bases between the two ends. The CDR3 totals 13 residues. CDR1 and CDR2 (germline): ENHRY, SYGVKD. In nucleotides, the CDR3 is TGTGCCATTCTGGGGGACAACAACAATGAGCAGTTCTTC. It codes for CAILGDNNNEQFF.

The table lists this clone with a count of one. This chain joins TRBV6-1 and TRBJ2-3; 8 bases align to TRBD1. From germline, CDR1 is MNHNS and CDR2 SASEGT. This CDR3 is 17 amino acids long. After removal of 4 bases from V and 2 bases from J, the junction contained 11 bases not matched to a gene. CDR3 loop: CASSAKRTGWATDTQYF. DNA for the CDR3: TGTGCCAGCAGTGCCAAAAGGACAGGGTGGGCCACAGATACGCAGTATTTT.

The chain combines TRBV5-1 with TRBJ2-2; D is possibly TRBD2 (5 bases). The germline gives CDR1 SGHRS, CDR2 YFSETQ. The V end lost 4 bases, the J end lost 5 bases, and 12 bases lay between the germline ends. This CDR3 region has 14 residues. Here the CDR3 reads CASSRGLGTGELFF. CDR3 sequence (DNA): TGCGCCAGCAGCCGCGGACTCGGGACCGGGGAGCTGTTTTTT.

This clone was counted at least ten times. The rearrangement joins TRBV5-1 to TRBJ1-1; TRBD1 agrees at 12 bases. Germline V gives CDR1 SGHRS, CDR2 YFSETQ. The CDR3 runs to 16 residues. Losses at the gene ends were 4 bases for V and 4 bases for J; bases not matched to a gene: 8. CDR3 sequence reads: CASSPGTGGAGTEAFF. CDR3 in DNA: TGCGCCAGCAGCCCAGGGACAGGGGGCGCAGGCACTGAAGCTTTCTTT.

There are a few counts of this clone. A read error may account for a junction end that differs from germline. The chain has TRBV2 and TRBJ2-7; D unclear. Germline values: CDR1 SNHLY, CDR2 FYNNEI. The CDR3 spans 13 residues. The CDR3 is CASSVKVSYGQYF. CDR3 nucleotides: TGTGCCAGCAGTGTGAAAGTATCGTACGGGCAGTACTTC.

The rearrangement joins TRBV19 to TRBJ1-1; TRBD1 matches 9 bases. V lost 1 base and J lost 1; bases outside the gene matches: 4. CDR3 length: 16 amino acids. The V gene's germline CDR1 is LNHDA and CDR2 SQIVND (reference sequence). CDR3 DNA sequence: TGTGCCAGTAGTATAGGCCCGGGACAGGGGAACACTGAAGCTTTCTTT. Residues: CASSIGPGQGNTEAFF.

The CDR3 spells CASSASGVSNEQFF. DNA of the CDR3: TGTGCCAGCAGCGCCAGCGGGGTGTCCAATGAGCAGTTCTTC. The V and J genes are TRBV3-1 (or the pseudogene TRBV3-2) and TRBJ2-1, with 7 nucleotides matching TRBD2. Per the germline V gene, CDR1 is LGHDT and CDR2 is YNNKEL (reference sequence). V lost 5 bases and J lost 6; bases outside the gene matches: 7. The CDR3 sequence is 14 residues long.

V is TRBV6-2 or TRBV6-3 and J is TRBJ2-1, with 8 positions matching TRBD1. Germline V gives CDR1 MNHEY, CDR2 SVGEGT. CDR3 length equals 16 residues. Losses at the gene ends were 0 bases for V and 6 bases for J; bases not matched to a gene: 7. The CDR3 here is CASSYSDRGVGNEQFF. CDR3 nucleotides: TGTGCCAGCAGTTACTCCGACAGGGGAGTGGGCAATGAGCAGTTCTTC.